This T cell receptor (beta chain) was sequenced in a study of beta chain features in type 1 diabetes (dated by TCRdb to the late 2010s). At the level of the whole study: Patients and healthy donors did not differ in mean age, gender distribution, total cell number or subset yield. A total of 85 million to 140 million sorted cells were examined across all samples, and the number of cells per subset was strongly correlated with RNA yield. In the study, TCRB repertoires of sorted circulating CD4+ T cell subsets from recently diagnosed type 1 diabetes patients were compared with those of matched healthy donors. Whereas all 28 donors provided naive and central memory subsets, regulatory and stem cell-like memory subsets were isolated from just 8 patients and about 8 healthy donors.

The CDR3 sequence holds 15 residues, the cysteine and phenylalanine included. Just the 45-base CDR3 DNA is kept, in frame starting at base 1. Compared with germline, V lacks 3 bases and J lacks 4 bases; bases without a gene match: 9. The germline V gene specifies SGHTA as CDR1 and FQGTGA as CDR2. The entire amount of isolated RNA was reverse transcribed using the High Capacity cDNA Reverse Transcription Kit, so the sequenced TCRB transcripts were expressed ones. Deep immunoSEQ sequencing was performed on naive, central memory and regulatory T cell samples, with an average of approximately 4 million total reads per sample. Sorted cells were lysed in RLT buffer and RNA was extracted with DNase-treated RNeasy Micro or Mini kits, depending on cell number. To prevent cross-contamination, every cell subset was processed on its own, while patient and healthy donor samples were processed together. The immunoSEQ multiplex PCR was used to amplify TCRB sequences from cDNA, yielding 87-bp fragments that span the CDR3 region. Amplicons were sequenced on the Illumina HiSeq platform. The authors' analysis ran thus. Synthetic template baselines were used to correct PCR bias computationally, reads within Hamming distance 2 were collapsed, and singletons that could not be merged were discarded. Reads were aligned against IMGT so that V, D and J genes, CDR3 length and insertions or deletions at six rearrangement sites could be assigned. Clonotype counts were normalized to sorted cell number within each subset before computing true diversity and Gini coefficients with the tcR R package. The overlap coefficient, calculated on TCRB nucleotide sequences, was used to quantify repertoire sharing. The table was pulled from immuneACCESS by TCRdb, which kept in-frame rearrangements only. Such tables lose some clones; where checked, under half of the loss comes from unresolved V genes, and the rest has no known cause. The V and J calls and clone size come from that table; D and trimming were worked out from the DNA. The sample yields around 300,000 clones; about 8% were counted once. Roughly 0.94% of the sample is taken by the ten largest.

This clone turned up a few times. Its antigen remains undetermined. Within one base of it there is no much larger clone, and no base qualities were kept. Each donor gave one peripheral blood draw, averaging roughly 100 mL, which was collected into heparinised tubes. A BD FACSAria II was used to sort naive, central memory, regulatory and stem cell-like memory CD4+ T cells with a panel that included CD45RO, CCR7, CD25, CD127, CD95 and CD27. Purity was above 95% for every sorted population. Right away, PBMCs were isolated by Lymphoprep density gradient centrifugation and were stained directly, with no culture step. So that batch effects would be minimized, each experiment stained and sorted samples in pairs, pairing one healthy donor with one patient. The research as a whole found: At VDJ recombination sites, patients with type 1 diabetes made fewer insertions and deleted more nucleotides, a pattern implying thymic rearrangement abnormalities. Type 1 diabetes patients showed a moderate but significant shortening of TCRB CDR3 length in all four CD4+ subsets. PCR may preferentially amplify shorter templates, but because patient and control samples were amplified and corrected together, any resulting skew would affect both groups equally. Because the HLA sub-analyses included only small numbers of individuals, any influence of HLA type on TCRB rearrangement was left unresolved. Because cDNA was sequenced instead of genomic DNA, highly expressing activated cells could be over-represented, though the groups showed no difference in activation or CD3 levels. Naive, central memory and regulatory TCRB repertoires appeared to be more alike among patients than among healthy donors.

The rearrangement combines TRBV7-3 with TRBJ2-7, with 7 junctional bases fitting TRBD2. The clonotype originates from a young woman in good health. The sequenced sample was central memory CD4+ T cells from blood. The sequence in DNA is TGTGCCAGCAGCTTGGGAAGCGGGATTCAGTACGAGCAGTACTTC. It encodes CASSLGSGIQYEQYF.